These 31 T cell receptor beta chains were all obtained from the same sample, sequenced in a study of CD8+ T cells in alopecia areata. This sample's treatment: oral pan-JAK inhibitor, 5-10 mg twice daily. In each case, RNA was isolated and then reverse transcribed into cDNA as the sequencing template. Sequencing was performed with immunoSEQ multiplex PCR; in TCRdb, only in-frame clones are kept and a portion is missing. The sample contains around 150,000 clones, 50% to 65% of which appear only once. Sequencing used CD4+ T cells sorted from blood, obtained at week 24, from a patient treated with tofacitinib. These receptors came from a human donor with alopecia areata.

This chain connects TRBV6-6 to TRBJ1-2; 7 positions agree with TRBD1. The V gene end was trimmed by 0 bases and the J gene end by 4 bases; junction bases not matched to a gene: 5. The CDR3 consists of 15 residues. Germline CDR1 MNHNY, CDR2 SVGAGI (reference sequence). The CDR3 loop is CASSYSGTAIYGYTF. CDR3 DNA: TGTGCCAGCAGTTACTCGGGGACAGCGATCTATGGCTACACCTTC.

This clone was seen once. This chain links TRBV9 with TRBJ1-2; D uncertain. The germline gives CDR1 SGDLS, CDR2 YYNGEE. The CDR3 is made up of 13 amino acids. V lost 2 bases and J lost 6, with 11 bases in between. For the CDR3, the DNA is TGTGCCAGCAGCGTGGTCATAGCAGATGGCTACACCTTC. This sequence encodes CASSVVIADGYTF.

The J gene is TRBJ2-5, the V gene TRBV29-1; 8 positions agree with TRBD1. The germline V gene has CDR1 SQVTM and CDR2 ANQGSEA. The V gene end was trimmed by 2 bases and the J gene end by 5 bases; junction bases not matched to a gene: 7. The length of the CDR3 is 14 residues. The CDR3 sequence: CSVEMPGGPETQYF. The CDR3 DNA reads as TGCAGCGTTGAAATGCCAGGGGGCCCGGAGACCCAGTACTTC. Full variable domain (remainder filled in from reference TRBV29-1 and TRBJ2-5): SAVISQKPSRDICQRGTSLTIQCQVDSQVTMMFWYRQQPGQSLTLIATANQGSEATYESGFVIDKFPISRPNLTFSTLTVSNMSPEDSSIYLCSVEMPGGPETQYFGPGTRLLVL.

The J gene is TRBJ2-7, the V gene TRBV30, with D maybe TRBD1 (6 bases). Germline V gene sequence: CDR1 GTSNPN, CDR2 SVGIG (reference sequence). Trimming took 2 bases from V and 1 from J, leaving 9 bases between them. The CDR3 covers 13 residues. In DNA, the CDR3 is TGTGCCTGGAGTCGAGGACAGTCCTACGAGCAGTACTTC. Protein product: CAWSRGQSYEQYF.

This clone has a single count. The CDR3 coding sequence is TGTGCCAGCAGTTACTCGATAGTCGACTATGGCTACACCTTC. This encodes CASSYSIVDYGYTF. The chain carries TRBV6-5 and TRBJ1-2; unclear D gene. This CDR3 comprises 14 residues. The V and J ends lost 0 bases and 3 bases respectively, with 8 bases between them. Germline V gives CDR1 MNHEY, CDR2 SVGAGI.

This clone was counted only a few times. V and J are TRBV29-1 and TRBJ1-2; a possible D gene is TRBD1 (5 bases). The CDR3 extends over 12 amino acids. Germline V gene data show CDR1 as SQVTM and CDR2 as ANQGSEA. V was clipped by 6 bases and J by 7 bases, with 15 bases between them. The CDR3 DNA sequence: TGCAGCGTCGGGGCCAAGAGGGGTGGCTACACCTTC. Translating it yields CSVGAKRGGYTF.

The rearrangement uses TRBV19 and TRBJ1-2; the D is unclear. V was trimmed by 4 bases and J by 4 bases, leaving 10 bases between them. This CDR3 contains 13 residues. CDR1 is LNHDA, CDR2 SQIVND, per germline (reference sequence). CDR3 region: CASSTERGYGYTF. CDR3 DNA sequence: TGTGCCAGTAGTACGGAACGGGGCTATGGCTACACCTTC.

V usage is TRBV19 and J usage is TRBJ1-4, with 12 bases matching TRBD1. The CDR3 is 19 amino acids. V trimming: 9 bases; J trimming: 3 bases; junction bases outside the gene matches: 17. Looked up from germline, CDR1 is LNHDA and CDR2 is SQIVND (reference sequence). CDR3 nucleotides: TGTGCCAGGCCCACCCCCGGGACAGGGGGCTTCGGGGCTAATGAAAAACTGTTTTTT. It translates to CARPTPGTGGFGANEKLFF.

The chain links TRBV9 to TRBJ2-2; D unresolved. Trimming cost V 3 bases and J 7 bases, with 16 bases left between them. The germline CDR1 and CDR2 sequences are SGDLS and YYNGEE. CDR3 length equals 15 residues. CDR3 in amino acids: CASSALTERGGELFF. The CDR3 DNA reads as TGTGCCAGCAGCGCACTGACTGAGAGAGGCGGGGAGCTGTTTTTT. The full variable domain, its missing parts supplied by reference TRBV9 and TRBJ2-2, is DSGVTQTPKHLITATGQRVTLRCSPRSGDLSVYWYQQSLDQGLQFLIQYYNGEERAKGNILERFSAQQFPDLHSELNLSSLELGDSALYFCASSALTERGGELFFGEGSRLTVL.

This chain uses TRBV5-6 with TRBJ2-7, with no clear D. CDR3 length: 12 amino acids. CDR1 is SGHDT, CDR2 YYEEEE, per germline. V dropped 2 bases and J dropped 5 bases, with 8 bases sitting between them. The CDR3 loop reads CASSFYHHEQYF. CDR3 nucleotide sequence: TGTGCCAGCAGCTTTTACCACCACGAGCAGTACTTC. Full variable domain (remainder filled in from reference TRBV5-6 and TRBJ2-7): DAGVTQSPTHLIKTRGQQVTLRCSPKSGHDTVSWYQQALGQGPQFIFQYYEEEERQRGNFPDRFSGHQFPNYSSELNVNALLLGDSALYLCASSFYHHEQYFGPGTRLTVT.

This rearrangement joins TRBV5-6 to TRBJ2-7, with D tentatively TRBD2 (5 bases). This CDR3 has 14 amino acids. The germline gives CDR1 SGHDT, CDR2 YYEEEE. Trimming stripped 5 bases from V and 0 bases from J, with 12 bases between. Here the CDR3 reads CASSSGMSSYEQYF. DNA of the CDR3: TGTGCCAGCAGTTCCGGGATGAGCTCCTACGAGCAGTACTTC.

Only a few counts were recorded for this clone. The chain recombines TRBV7-2 with TRBJ2-1; weak D call: TRBD2 (6 bases). Trimming took off 5 bases at V and 7 bases at J, with 18 bases between the two ends. CDR3 size: 15 residues. The germline CDR1 and CDR2 sequences are SGHTA and FQGNSA. The CDR3 region is CASSPIGGYGNEQFF. The CDR3 DNA follows: TGTGCCAGCAGCCCCATTGGGGGGTACGGGAATGAGCAGTTCTTC. The full variable domain, in which reference TRBV7-2 and TRBJ2-1 provide the parts outside the CDR3, is GAGVSQSPSNKVTEKGKDVELRCDPISGHTALYWYRQSLGQGLEFLIYFQGNSAPDKSGLPSDRFSAERTGGSVSTLTIQRTQQEDSAVYLCASSPIGGYGNEQFFGPGTRLTVL.

The chain has TRBV9 and TRBJ2-5, with D possibly matching TRBD2 (5 bases). V lost 0 bases to trimming and J lost 7 bases, with 16 bases between them. Germline lookup yields CDR1 SGDLS and CDR2 YYNGEE. The CDR3 covers 15 residues. The CDR3 region is CASSVDSGKGGTQYF. CDR3 nucleotides: TGTGCCAGCAGCGTAGACAGCGGCAAGGGTGGGACCCAGTACTTC.

CDR3 amino acids: CASSLGAGDIYEQYF. The CDR3 DNA is TGTGCCAGCAGTTTGGGAGCGGGGGATATCTACGAGCAGTACTTC. The chain links TRBV27 to TRBJ2-7; 8 bases map to TRBD2. Per the germline V gene, CDR1 is MNHEY and CDR2 is SMNVEV (reference sequence). With V trimmed by 3 bases and J by 3 bases, 7 bases remained unmatched. The CDR3 runs to 15 residues.

The CDR3, as DNA: TGCGCCAGCAGCTTCGGACAGACACCGGGGGAGCTGTTTTTT. It codes for CASSFGQTPGELFF. The V call is TRBV5-1, the J call TRBJ2-2; TRBD1 is a possible D gene (6 bases). Germline assignment: CDR1 SGHRS and CDR2 YFSETQ. This CDR3 has 14 residues. Trimming left V 2 bases short and J 8 bases short, with 13 bases between.

The V call is TRBV25-1, the J call TRBJ1-2; a possible D gene is TRBD1 (6 bases). V was trimmed by 0 bases and J by 4 bases, leaving 9 bases between them. This CDR3 is 14 amino acids long. CDR1 MGHDK and CDR2 SYGVNS come from the germline V gene. The CDR3, as DNA: TGTGCCAGCAGTGAATATGGGGGCAGCTATGGCTACACCTTC. It translates to CASSEYGGSYGYTF.

This chain uses TRBV4-1 with TRBJ1-4; D uncertain. Germline-derived CDR1 and CDR2 are MGHRA and YSYEKL. CDR3 length equals 16 residues. V was cut by 0 bases and J by 4 bases, with 12 bases left in between. In DNA, the CDR3 is TGCGCCAGCAGCCAAGAATTTCCCGGGATTAATGAAAAACTGTTTTTT. Translation: CASSQEFPGINEKLFF.

The chain links TRBV5-1 to TRBJ2-3, with 11 bases identical to TRBD2. CDR3 length: 16 amino acids. V lost 4 bases, J lost 0 bases, and 4 bases stayed unmatched. Germline loops: CDR1 SGHRS, CDR2 YFSETQ. Here the CDR3 reads CASSASSGGSTDTQYF. The CDR3 bases are TGCGCCAGCAGCGCATCTAGCGGGGGGAGCACAGATACGCAGTATTTT. Looking up the rest from reference TRBV5-1 and TRBJ2-3 gives the full variable domain: KAGVTQTPRYLIKTRGQQVTLSCSPISGHRSVSWYQQTPGQGLQFLFEYFSETQRNKGNFPGRFSGRQFSNSRSEMNVSTLELGDSALYLCASSASSGGSTDTQYFGPGTRLTVL.

About this clone itself: Within the sample, other DNA sequences also encode this same CDR3. Here the CDR3 DNA reads TGTGCCACCAGCAGAGATCACTCTGGAAACACCATATATTTT. It yields the protein CATSRDHSGNTIYF. This sequence joins TRBV15 and TRBJ1-3; D is undetermined. This CDR3 has 14 amino acids. CDR1 and CDR2 (germline): LNHNV, YYDKDF (reference sequence). V lost 0 bases, J lost 0 bases, and 3 bases lay in between.

This chain joins TRBV19 and TRBJ1-2; tentative D call: TRBD1 (6 bases). Germline CDR1 reads LNHDA; CDR2 reads SQIVND (reference sequence). The CDR3 covers 17 residues. V was clipped by 6 bases and J by 3 bases, with 23 bases between them. The CDR3 spells CASRRHGPTGYDYGYTF. The CDR3 DNA reads TGTGCCAGTAGGAGACACGGGCCCACAGGGTACGACTATGGCTACACCTTC.

V is TRBV13 and J is TRBJ2-2; D is ambiguous. Trimming pared 3 bases from V and 0 bases from J, leaving 14 bases between. There are 17 residues in the CDR3. CDR1 is PRHDT, CDR2 FYEKMQ, per germline (reference sequence). In nucleotides, the CDR3 is TGTGCCAGCAGCTTGGGGTGGCTAGGAACGAACACCGGGGAGCTGTTTTTT. Its protein product is CASSLGWLGTNTGELFF.

V usage is TRBV7-2 and J usage is TRBJ2-6; D is undetermined. V was shortened by 7 bases and J by 0 bases, with 7 bases between the two germline ends. Germline V CDR1 and CDR2: SGHTA, FQGNSA. CDR3 length equals 14 residues. This CDR3 reads CASNALSGANVLTF. The CDR3 DNA sequence: TGTGCCAGCAACGCCCTCTCTGGGGCCAACGTCCTGACTTTC.

The chain couples TRBV30 to TRBJ1-2; possible D gene TRBD1, 6 bases. V dropped 0 bases and J dropped 4 bases, with 12 bases sitting between them. Looked up from germline, CDR1 is GTSNPN and CDR2 is SVGIG (reference sequence). CDR3 size: 14 residues. CDR3 region: CAWSVQGRGYGYTF. The DNA for the CDR3 is TGTGCCTGGAGTGTACAAGGCAGGGGCTATGGCTACACCTTC.

V and J are TRBV5-1 and TRBJ2-1; 8 bases align to TRBD2. V trimming: 2 bases; J trimming: 8 bases; junction bases outside the gene matches: 9. This CDR3 has 15 residues. Germline V lookup: CDR1 SGHRS, CDR2 YFSETQ. CDR3 bases: TGCGCCAGCAGCTTCGGACACGGGCGGGGGGATGAGCAGTTCTTC. It specifies CASSFGHGRGDEQFF. The variable domain in full, completed from reference TRBV5-1 and TRBJ2-1, reads KAGVTQTPRYLIKTRGQQVTLSCSPISGHRSVSWYQQTPGQGLQFLFEYFSETQRNKGNFPGRFSGRQFSNSRSEMNVSTLELGDSALYLCASSFGHGRGDEQFFGPGTRLTVL.

This chain uses TRBV5-1 with TRBJ2-7; 7 bases align to TRBD1. The CDR3 length is 20 residues. Losses at the gene ends were 2 bases for V and 2 bases for J; bases not matched to a gene: 22. From germline, CDR1 is SGHRS and CDR2 YFSETQ. In DNA, the CDR3 is TGCGCCAGCAGCTTCAGGTCCCGGGACAGCGGAACACGGATGACCTACGAGCAGTACTTC. This encodes CASSFRSRDSGTRMTYEQYF.

This clone was seen once. The J gene is TRBJ2-2, the V gene TRBV7-9; D might be TRBD1 or TRBD2, each matching 5 bases. Deletions cut 5 bases from V and 3 bases from J, with 10 bases between. The CDR3 has 14 amino acids. From germline, CDR1 is SEHNR and CDR2 FQNEAQ (reference sequence). This CDR3 is CASSRDRYTGELFF. CDR3 nucleotide sequence: TGTGCCAGCAGCCGGGACCGTTACACCGGGGAGCTGTTTTTT.

A word on this clone: The junction departs from germline at one end; a sequencing error may be responsible. The chain recombines TRBV4-2 with TRBJ2-7; D tentatively reads TRBD1 or TRBD2 (6 bases each). Germline CDR1 is LGHNA and CDR2 is YNFKEQ. This CDR3 has 15 residues. The CDR3 is CASSQDYRAGTLRDF. CDR3 DNA sequence: TGTGCCAGCAGCCAAGATTACAGGGCAGGGACTTTGCGGGACTTC.

V usage is TRBV4-1 and J usage is TRBJ2-7; D is unresolved. Trimming stripped 2 bases from V and 4 bases from J, with 12 bases between. Germline V lookup: CDR1 MGHRA, CDR2 YSYEKL. The CDR3 sequence is 14 residues long. The CDR3 nucleotides are TGCGCCAGCAGCCAACAAGAGCCGCAGTACGAGCAGTACTTC. Protein product: CASSQQEPQYEQYF.

This chain joins TRBV10-3 and TRBJ1-3; 8 nucleotides match TRBD1. The CDR3 has 14 residues. Per the germline V gene, CDR1 is ENHRY and CDR2 is SYGVKD. J gave up 5 bases and V 4 bases, and 4 bases lay outside the gene matches. CDR3 sequence (DNA): TGTGCCATCAGTGTGACAGGGGACCGAAACACCATATATTTT. Encoded protein: CAISVTGDRNTIYF.

The rearrangement uses TRBV29-1 and TRBJ1-1; D remains unclear. The CDR3 has 13 residues. V shed 4 bases and J shed 6 bases, with 15 bases lying between them. The germline V gene encodes CDR1 SQVTM and CDR2 ANQGSEA. Here the CDR3 DNA reads TGCAGCGTTGTTAGGGTGCTTAGCCCTGAAGCTTTCTTT. Protein product: CSVVRVLSPEAFF.

J is TRBJ2-7 and V is TRBV5-6; no clear D gene. V lost 6 bases, J lost 1 base, and 17 bases lay in between. The germline gives CDR1 SGHDT, CDR2 YYEEEE. The CDR3 consists of 15 residues. CDR3 DNA sequence: TGTGCCAGCACCTTATCTAGGACCCTTTCCTACGAGCAGTACTTC. It encodes CASTLSRTLSYEQYF.